The next 4 T cell receptor beta chains were all read from a single sample in a study of early T cells in non-severe SARS-CoV-2 infection. TCRdb reprocessed the 5' RACE reads via MiXCR and lists one record per CDR3 protein. The sample shows over 15,000 distinct CDR3 sequences, 4.5% to 6% of them seen only once. The sample in question was whole blood, obtained at baseline. All receptors derive from an adult who was a healthcare worker with PCR-confirmed SARS-CoV-2 infection or an uninfected control (not recorded which).

This clonotype was seen many times. The V gene is TRBV7-2, the J gene TRBJ2-1; 13 bases agree with TRBD2. V shed 6 bases, J shed 4 bases, and the junction held 6 bases outside the gene matches. The CDR3 covers 16 residues. Germline V lookup: CDR1 SGHTA, CDR2 FQGNSA. The CDR3 DNA reads as TGTGCCAGCAGGAGGACTAGCGGGGGCCGGTACAATGAGCAGTTCTTC. This codes for CASRRTSGGRYNEQFF.

This clonotype was detected ten times or more. The V gene is TRBV7-6, the J gene TRBJ2-2; 12 positions agree with TRBD2. Per the germline V gene, CDR1 is SGHVS and CDR2 is FNYEAQ. V lost 5 bases and J lost 0; bases outside the gene matches: 7. The CDR3 is 18 amino acids. CDR3 in DNA: TGTGCCAGCAGCAGACTAGCGGGGGACCTCGCGAACACCGGGGAGCTGTTTTTT. Translation: CASSRLAGDLANTGELFF.

This clonotype was seen many times. The chain joins TRBV7-8 to TRBJ2-5, with TRBD1 matching 8 bases. Germline V gene lookup returns CDR1 SGHVS and CDR2 FQNEAQ. The CDR3 totals 15 residues. J lost 5 bases, V lost 3 bases, and 8 bases had no gene match. The CDR3 spells CASSLTTGVVETQYF. CDR3 nucleotides: TGTGCCAGCAGCTTGACGACAGGGGTGGTGGAGACCCAGTACTTC.

At least ten counts were recorded for this clonotype. The rearrangement joins TRBV11-2 to TRBJ1-6, with TRBD1 matching over 8 bases. This CDR3 is built from 16 residues. V lost 5 bases, J lost 8 bases, and 11 bases stayed unmatched. From germline, CDR1 is SGHAT and CDR2 FQNNGV. The CDR3 DNA is TGTGCCAGCAGCCACAGACAGGGGCAACGGGATTCACCCCTCCACTTT. Residues: CASSHRQGQRDSPLHF.